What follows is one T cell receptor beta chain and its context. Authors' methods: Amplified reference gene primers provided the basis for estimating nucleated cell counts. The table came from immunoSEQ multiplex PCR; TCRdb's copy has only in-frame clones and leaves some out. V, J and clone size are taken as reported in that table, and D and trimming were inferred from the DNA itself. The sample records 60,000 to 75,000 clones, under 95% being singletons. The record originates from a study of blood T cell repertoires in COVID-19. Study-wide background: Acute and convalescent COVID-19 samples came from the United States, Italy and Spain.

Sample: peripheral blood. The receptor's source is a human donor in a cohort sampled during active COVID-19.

In DNA, the CDR3 is TGCAGTGCTAGTTCCCTCGGGGTTCAAGAGACCCAGTACTTC. Residues: CSASSLGVQETQYF. This chain joins TRBV20-1 and TRBJ2-5; weak D call: TRBD2 (5 bases). Deletions cut 3 bases from V and 2 bases from J, with 13 bases between. Germline CDR1 reads DFQATT; CDR2 reads SNEGSKA (reference sequence). The CDR3 spans 14 residues.